This T cell receptor (beta chain) was retrieved from a study of cytomegalovirus exposure and HLA in healthy donors. Study at large: A data release that came early held tens of millions of unique TCRs from HLA-typed donors. The study, taken as a whole, reports: V segments that were indistinguishable, TRBV6-2 and TRBV6-3 among them, were omitted from analysis. Later analysis identified several of the most significant clusters that appeared linked to common viral pathogens. Analysis was performed later, and it showed HLA-associated TCR beta chains to be more clonally expanded than equally common others.

The germline gives CDR1 MNHNS, CDR2 SASEGT. V was clipped by 7 bases and J by 0 bases, with 10 bases between them. The CDR3 totals 15 residues. A remark on this clone: Its antigen is as yet unknown.

The PCR was carried out with 60 Vbeta primers and 13 Jbeta primers. Repertoires were generated with immunoSEQ multiplex PCR, while TCRdb's copy carries only in-frame clones and drops some. The sample carries about 120,000 clones, approximately 81% recorded once. This TCR derives from a man between 25 and 39 years old in good health and CMV-seropositive. The rearrangement links TRBV6-1 to TRBJ1-6; D is unclear. Sample: PBMCs. Here the CDR3 reads CASIGGSSYNSPLHF. Written as DNA, the CDR3 is TGTGCCAGCATTGGAGGGAGCTCCTATAATTCACCCCTCCACTTT.